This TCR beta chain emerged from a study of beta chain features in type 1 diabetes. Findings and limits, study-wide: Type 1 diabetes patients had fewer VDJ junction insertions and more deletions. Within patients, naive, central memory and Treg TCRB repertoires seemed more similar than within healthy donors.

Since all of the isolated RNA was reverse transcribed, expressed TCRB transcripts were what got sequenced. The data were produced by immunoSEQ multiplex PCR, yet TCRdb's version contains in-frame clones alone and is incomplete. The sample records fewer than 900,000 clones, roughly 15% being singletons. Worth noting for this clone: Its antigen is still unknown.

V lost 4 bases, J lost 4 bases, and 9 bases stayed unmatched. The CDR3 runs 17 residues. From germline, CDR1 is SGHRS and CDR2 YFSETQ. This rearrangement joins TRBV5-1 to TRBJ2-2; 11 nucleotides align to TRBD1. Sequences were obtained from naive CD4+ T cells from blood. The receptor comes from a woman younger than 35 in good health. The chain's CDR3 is CASSPRTGGDSTGELFF. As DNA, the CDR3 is TGCGCCAGCAGCCCGCGGACAGGGGGCGATAGCACCGGGGAGCTGTTTTTT.